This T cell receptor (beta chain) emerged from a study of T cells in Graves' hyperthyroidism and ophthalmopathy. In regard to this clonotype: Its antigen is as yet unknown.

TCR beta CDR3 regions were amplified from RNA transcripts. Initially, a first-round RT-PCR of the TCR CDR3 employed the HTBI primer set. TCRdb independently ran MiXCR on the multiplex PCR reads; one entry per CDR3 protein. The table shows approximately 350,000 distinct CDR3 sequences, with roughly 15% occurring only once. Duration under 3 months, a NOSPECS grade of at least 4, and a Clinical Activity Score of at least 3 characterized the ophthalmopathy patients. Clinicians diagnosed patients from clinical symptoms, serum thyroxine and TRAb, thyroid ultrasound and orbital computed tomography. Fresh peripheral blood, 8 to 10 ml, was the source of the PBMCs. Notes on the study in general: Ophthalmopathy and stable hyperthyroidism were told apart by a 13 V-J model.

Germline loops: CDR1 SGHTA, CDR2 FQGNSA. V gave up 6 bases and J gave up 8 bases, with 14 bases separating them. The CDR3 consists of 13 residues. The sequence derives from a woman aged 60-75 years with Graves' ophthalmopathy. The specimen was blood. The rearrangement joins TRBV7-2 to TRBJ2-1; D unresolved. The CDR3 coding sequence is TGTGCCAGCAGATTCGGGCCTGCGGATGAGCAGTTCTTC. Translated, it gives CASRFGPADEQFF.